This is a list of T cell receptor beta chains from one sample in a study of blood T cells in healthy people across ages. TCRdb reanalysed the 5' RACE reads using MiXCR and keeps one entry per CDR3 protein. The sample lists 710,000 or so distinct CDR3 sequences, around a fifth occurring once. Sequences were obtained from blood. These receptors came from a man aged 70-80 years in good health. Both conserved end residues are part of each CDR3. The order of the fields is V gene, D gene, clone size, J gene, CDR3 protein, CDR3 DNA. A D gene is named only where the DNA matches it firmly. A clone size is listed for some rows: how often the clone was seen (once, few, many), or a class if it is expanded.

>TRBV29-1|TRBD2|many|TRBJ2-3
CSVTSGSQPLGDTQYF
TGCAGCGTAACTAGCGGGAGTCAACCCCTCGGGGATACGCAGTATTTT
>TRBV12-3/TRBV12-4|TRBD1|.|TRBJ1-1
CASSLGGQGMRKAFF
TGTGCCAGCAGCCTAGGTGGACAGGGGATGAGGAAAGCTTTCTTT
>TRBV5-1|.|few|TRBJ1-6
CASSLAGYSPLHF
TGCGCCAGCAGCTTGGCGGGTTATTCACCCCTCCACTTT
>TRBV7-6|TRBD2|.|TRBJ2-4
CASSANRGAGGTLQAKNIQYF
TGTGCCAGCAGCGCTAATCGGGGAGCGGGAGGAACCCTGCAAGCCAAAAACATTCAGTACTTC
>TRBV4-1|.|few|TRBJ2-1
CASSQESHRGWDEQFF
TGCGCCAGCAGCCAAGAAAGCCATCGCGGCTGGGATGAGCAGTTCTTC
>TRBV7-9|.|few|TRBJ2-5
CASSEDGQLSTQYF
TGTGCCAGCAGCGAAGACGGGCAATTATCGACCCAGTACTTC
>TRBV7-9|.|few|TRBJ1-2
CASSPLDRPNYGYTF
TGTGCCAGCAGCCCTCTGGACAGACCTAACTATGGCTACACCTTC
>TRBV30|.|few|TRBJ1-5
CAWSTSGGHPQPQHF
TGTGCCTGGAGTACCTCGGGGGGGCATCCCCAGCCCCAGCATTTT
>TRBV6-5|.|many|TRBJ1-4
CASSYSNRPNEKLFF
TGTGCCAGCAGTTACTCGAACAGACCGAATGAAAAACTGTTTTTT
>TRBV6-1|TRBD1|many|TRBJ2-5
CASSAGTGPKETQYF
TGTGCCAGCAGTGCCGGGACAGGGCCAAAAGAGACCCAGTACTTC
>TRBV7-9|.|few|TRBJ2-3
CASSRGTASADTQYF
TGTGCCAGCAGCCGAGGGACGGCAAGCGCAGATACGCAGTATTTT
>TRBV5-5|.|few|TRBJ2-1
CASSHGYSAYNEQFF
TGTGCCAGCAGCCATGGGTATAGTGCCTACAATGAGCAGTTCTTC
>TRBV24-1|TRBD1|few|TRBJ2-3
CATSDLAATGGTADTQYF
TGTGCCACCAGTGATTTAGCCGCGACAGGGGGCACGGCAGATACGCAGTATTTT
>TRBV12-3/TRBV12-4|TRBD2|few|TRBJ2-1
CASRDGLDFDEQFF
TGTGCCAGCAGGGATGGACTAGATTTCGATGAGCAGTTCTTC
>TRBV12-3/TRBV12-4|.|few|TRBJ1-6
CASSLAGRNSPLHF
TGTGCCAGCAGTTTGGCAGGGAGGAATTCACCCCTCCACTTT
>TRBV6-5|TRBD2|.|TRBJ2-5
CASSYSGSGGLQETQYF
TGTGCCAGCAGTTACTCGGGTAGCGGGGGATTACAAGAGACCCAGTACTTC
>TRBV5-8|TRBD2|.|TRBJ2-5
CASSRGIGYSAGSQETQYF
TGTGCCAGCAGCCGAGGGATAGGGTACTCAGCGGGGTCCCAAGAGACCCAGTACTTC
>TRBV29-1|TRBD2|few|TRBJ2-1
CSVAKREIDEQFF
TGCAGCGTTGCTAAGCGGGAGATCGATGAGCAGTTCTTC
>TRBV7-2|.|.|TRBJ2-5
CASLGLAFRETQHF
TGTGCCAGTCTGGGCCTAGCGTTTAGAGAGACCCAGCACTTC
>TRBV30|.|.|TRBJ1-2
CAWARGVPPMGYTF
TGTGCCTGGGCACGCGGCGTTCCCCCTATGGGCTACACCTTC
>TRBV7-9|TRBD1|.|TRBJ1-1
CASSPRQGANTEAFF
TGTGCCAGCAGCCCCCGGCAGGGGGCTAATACTGAAGCTTTCTTT
>TRBV7-8|.|.|TRBJ2-1
CASSLRASAGTYNEQFF
TGTGCCAGCAGCTTAAGGGCTAGCGCAGGAACCTACAATGAGCAGTTCTTC
>TRBV5-5|.|many|TRBJ2-1
CASSPPPGARRDEQFF
TGTGCCAGCAGCCCCCCTCCCGGGGCGCGTAGGGATGAGCAGTTCTTC
>TRBV6-1|TRBD1|.|TRBJ2-3
CASSRQGNRADTQYF
TGTGCCAGCAGTCGACAGGGTAATAGGGCAGATACGCAGTATTTT
>TRBV7-8|.|many|TRBJ1-5
CASSLGGNSNQPQHF
TGTGCCAGCAGCTTAGGTGGGAATAGCAATCAGCCCCAGCATTTT
>TRBV12-3/TRBV12-4|TRBD1|.|TRBJ1-2
CASSSDRVHYGYTF
TGTGCCAGCAGTTCAGACAGGGTACATTATGGCTACACCTTC
>TRBV3-1|TRBD2|.|TRBJ2-7
CASSQKTSGVREQYF
TGTGCCAGCAGCCAAAAGACTAGCGGAGTTCGGGAGCAGTACTTC
>TRBV7-2|.|.|TRBJ1-2
CASSGVGYGYTF
TGTGCCAGCTCCGGGGTGGGCTATGGCTACACCTTC
>TRBV29-1|.|many|TRBJ2-7
CSVVGTYEQYF
TGCAGCGTCGTAGGAACCTACGAGCAGTACTTC
>TRBV5-1|TRBD1|.|TRBJ1-3
CASSVSGTDSGNTIYF
TGCGCCAGCAGCGTCTCCGGGACAGACTCTGGAAACACCATATATTTT
>TRBV19|.|.|TRBJ1-1
CASSSRERNTEAFF
TGTGCCAGTAGTAGTCGGGAACGGAACACTGAAGCTTTCTTT
>TRBV5-1|TRBD1|.|TRBJ2-3
CASSLGQVDTQYF
TGCGCCAGCAGCTTAGGACAGGTGGATACGCAGTATTTT
>TRBV6-5|TRBD1|few|TRBJ2-5
CATLNRGMETQYF
TGTGCCACCCTGAACAGGGGGATGGAGACCCAGTACTTC
>TRBV5-1|TRBD1|few|TRBJ2-2
CASSFTGGAGTGELFF
TGCGCCAGCAGCTTTACAGGGGGCGCTGGGACCGGGGAGCTGTTTTTT
>TRBV20-1|TRBD1|many|TRBJ1-1
CSALPGQGNTEAFF
TGCAGTGCCCTTCCGGGACAGGGGAACACTGAAGCTTTCTTT
>TRBV3-1|.|few|TRBJ2-1
CASSHPIVNEQFF
TGTGCCAGCAGCCATCCGATTGTCAACGAGCAGTTCTTC
>TRBV20-1|.|.|TRBJ1-3
CSASQGSGNTIYF
TGCAGTGCCAGCCAGGGCTCTGGAAACACCATATATTTT
>TRBV25-1|.|.|TRBJ2-2
CASSPSGGFTGELFF
TGTGCCAGCAGTCCCAGCGGCGGTTTCACCGGGGAGCTGTTTTTT
>TRBV7-9|TRBD1|few|TRBJ2-7
CASSQRDRATSVYF
TGTGCCAGCAGCCAACGGGACAGGGCAACCTCCGTTTACTTC
>TRBV14|.|few|TRBJ1-2
CASSQDGRGRGYTF
TGTGCCAGCAGCCAAGATGGGAGAGGTCGTGGCTACACCTTC
>TRBV12-3/TRBV12-4|.|few|TRBJ1-1
CASSLAPSRRVNTEAFF
TGTGCCAGCAGTTTAGCCCCATCTCGGAGGGTTAACACTGAAGCTTTCTTT
>TRBV6-6|.|.|TRBJ2-2
CASSYFGNTGELFF
TGTGCCAGCAGTTATTTTGGGAACACCGGGGAGCTGTTTTTT
>TRBV29-1|.|few|TRBJ1-2
CSGLGHLYGYTF
TGCAGCGGCCTGGGACACCTCTATGGCTACACCTTC
>TRBV6-1|TRBD1|.|TRBJ1-5
CASSEGWTGNQPQHF
TGTGCCAGCAGTGAAGGGTGGACAGGAAATCAGCCCCAGCATTTT
>TRBV3-1|TRBD1|.|TRBJ2-5
CASSPFRDRGRETQYF
TGTGCCAGCAGCCCATTCAGGGACAGGGGGCGGGAGACCCAGTACTTC
>TRBV12-3/TRBV12-4|TRBD2|.|TRBJ2-3
CASSTGLAGGFTDTQYF
TGTGCCAGCAGCACGGGACTAGCGGGAGGTTTCACAGATACGCAGTATTTT
>TRBV7-9|.|few|TRBJ1-1
CASSQQGGNTEAFF
TGTGCCAGCAGCCAACAGGGAGGGAACACTGAAGCTTTCTTT
>TRBV9|.|few|TRBJ2-1
CASSYHNEQFF
TGTGCCAGCAGCTACCACAATGAGCAGTTCTTC
>TRBV19|.|.|TRBJ2-5
CASSSQGRLKTQYF
TGTGCCAGTAGTTCTCAGGGAAGATTGAAGACCCAGTACTTC
>TRBV20-1|.|.|TRBJ2-5
CSARTAVETQYF
TGCAGTGCTAGAACAGCGGTAGAGACCCAGTACTTC
>TRBV2|TRBD1|few|TRBJ1-2
CASRAPGTGRSGYTF
TGTGCCAGCAGGGCCCCCGGGACAGGGAGAAGTGGCTACACCTTC
>TRBV7-2|.|.|TRBJ1-1
CASTLGVGARTEAFF
TGTGCCAGCACCTTAGGGGTGGGGGCCCGCACTGAAGCTTTCTTT
>TRBV7-2|.|few|TRBJ1-4
CASSLFTWQGNEKLFF
TGTGCCAGCAGCTTATTCACATGGCAGGGTAATGAAAAACTGTTTTTT
>TRBV7-2|TRBD1|once|TRBJ2-1
CASSYSAGGEKEQFF
TGTGCCAGCAGCTATAGCGCAGGGGGAGAAAAAGAGCAGTTCTTC
>TRBV7-2|.|few|TRBJ2-7
CASSRLRGMGEQYF
TGTGCCAGCAGCCGTTTGCGGGGAATGGGGGAACAGTACTTC